The subject of this entry is one T cell receptor beta chain. This clonotype was seen at least ten times. The specificity of this receptor is unknown. No quality values exist for individual bases; no much larger clone is one base distant. This sample was taken from a study of response to subunit inactivated influenza vaccine (dated by TCRdb to the late 2010s). Background on the whole study: Deep quantitative T cell receptor repertoire profiling was used in the study to track responses to a trivalent subunit inactivated influenza vaccine. Results the study describes overall, beyond this receptor: The authors suggested that each seasonal influenza vaccination may recruit only a limited number of new T cells.

Preparation of the library involved RT-PCR. Reads for this sample came from an Illumina HiSeq 2500. Starting from the raw public reads, TCRdb applied fastp trimming at Q25, assembled clones with MiXCR and retained in-frame beta chains. Identical CDR3 protein sequences are pooled into one entry, listed with their most common genes and DNA. This sample lists roughly 670,000 distinct CDR3 sequences; 14% were detected once. The ten biggest clones cover less than 8.5% of the sample. There are 15 amino acids in the CDR3, from cysteine to phenylalanine inclusive. Of the read, only the CDR3 DNA is kept; its 45 bases are in frame from base 1. The junction shows trimming of 5 bases on V and 2 bases on J, plus 13 bases between the germline ends. The germline V gene (reference sequence) provides CDR1 SEHNR and CDR2 FQNEAQ.

This TCR was sampled from a man aged 50 or older who received an inactivated influenza vaccine. Donor details come from another sample of the same person, matched by shared clones. The chain is made from TRBV7-9 and TRBJ1-5; a weak D assignment points to TRBD1 (5 bases agree). The source material was PBMCs from blood, sampled about 14 days before vaccination. The CDR3 reads CASSRLGDRNQPQHF. In nucleotide form, the sequence is TGTGCCAGCAGCCGTCTAGGGGACCGCAATCAGCCCCAGCATTTT.